Below are 14 T cell receptor beta chains sequenced from a single sample in a study of shared clonotypes between healthy human individuals. Data came from immunoSEQ multiplex PCR; TCRdb stores just in-frame clones and leaves some out. Of approximately 470,000 clones in the sample, about 84% were seen once. Sequenced input: PBMCs. The origin of the receptors is a woman between 40 and 50 years old in good health. Some clones in this sample may be carry-over from other donors' samples.

J is TRBJ2-5 and V is TRBV15; unclear D gene. The CDR3 covers 14 residues. CDR1 and CDR2 (germline): LNHNV, YYDKDF (reference sequence). V dropped 0 bases and J dropped 5 bases, with 10 bases sitting between them. The CDR3 here is CATSRDRNEETQYF. The CDR3 DNA follows: TGTGCCACCAGCAGAGATAGGAATGAGGAGACCCAGTACTTC.

This CDR3 reads CASSQTRYYGYTF. Written as DNA, the CDR3 is TGTGCCAGCAGCCAGACACGCTACTATGGCTACACCTTC. The chain combines TRBV28 with TRBJ1-2; D is unclear. CDR1 and CDR2 (germline): MDHEN, SYDVKM. This CDR3 has 13 amino acids. The V and J ends lost 6 bases and 3 bases respectively, with 11 bases between them.

Note on this clone: The same CDR3 is also encoded by other DNA sequences in this sample. The chain is built from TRBV19 and TRBJ1-1, with D hard to call. V dropped 3 bases and J dropped 6 bases, with 5 bases sitting between them. Germline V gene lookup returns CDR1 LNHDA and CDR2 SQIVND (reference sequence). CDR3 size: 11 residues. CDR3 residues: CASSMVSEAFF. The CDR3 nucleotides read TGTGCCAGTAGTATGGTGTCTGAAGCTTTCTTT.

This rearrangement joins TRBV9 to TRBJ2-7; weak D call: TRBD1 (5 bases). V lost 5 bases, J lost 2 bases, and 8 bases lay in between. Germline V gene lookup returns CDR1 SGDLS and CDR2 YYNGEE. This CDR3 has 12 amino acids. CDR3 in amino acids: CASRGATYEQYF. As DNA, the CDR3 is TGTGCCAGCAGAGGGGCCACCTACGAGCAGTACTTC.

The chain combines TRBV18 with TRBJ2-2, with 10 bases matching TRBD1. Germline V lookup: CDR1 KGHSH, CDR2 LQKENI. The junction had 1 base not matched to a gene; V was cut back by 3 bases and J by 0 bases. The CDR3 extends over 16 amino acids. The CDR3 nucleotides are TGTGCCAGCTCACCGGGGACAGGGGCGAACACCGGGGAGCTGTTTTTT. This codes for CASSPGTGANTGELFF.

This clone was observed a handful of times. The CDR3 nucleotides read TGTGCCAGCAGTTCACAGGGAAACACTGAAGCTTTCTTT. Translating gives CASSSQGNTEAFF. V gene TRBV2 combines with J gene TRBJ1-1, with D tentatively TRBD1 (6 bases). The germline gives CDR1 SNHLY, CDR2 FYNNEI. Trimming left V 5 bases short and J 2 bases short, with 9 bases between. The CDR3 sequence is 13 residues long.

This clone was recorded once. The V call is TRBV7-2, the J call TRBJ2-5; 11 positions agree with TRBD2. Trimming took 4 bases from V and 2 from J; bases not matched to a gene: 12. The V gene's germline CDR1 is SGHTA and CDR2 FQGNSA. CDR3 length: 18 amino acids. The CDR3 reads CASSSTVLAGGYQETQYF. The CDR3 nucleotides read TGTGCCAGCAGCTCTACTGTGCTAGCGGGAGGTTATCAAGAGACCCAGTACTTC.

The chain joins TRBV9 to TRBJ2-7; TRBD2 is a possible D gene (5 bases). CDR3 length: 14 amino acids. Germline V CDR1 and CDR2: SGDLS, YYNGEE. V was shortened by 4 bases and J by 6 bases, with 17 bases between the two germline ends. The CDR3 region is CASSPRGDGGEQYF. For the CDR3, the DNA is TGTGCCAGCAGCCCCCGGGGAGATGGCGGCGAGCAGTACTTC. The variable domain in full, completed from reference TRBV9 and TRBJ2-7, reads DSGVTQTPKHLITATGQRVTLRCSPRSGDLSVYWYQQSLDQGLQFLIQYYNGEERAKGNILERFSAQQFPDLHSELNLSSLELGDSALYFCASSPRGDGGEQYFGPGTRLTVT.

The rearrangement joins TRBV18 to TRBJ2-5; TRBD2 matches 8 bases. CDR3 length equals 17 residues. V was clipped by 2 bases and J by 1 base; unmatched bases: 9. Germline loops: CDR1 KGHSH, CDR2 LQKENI. The CDR3 region is CASSPRTSGSRQETQYF. The CDR3 DNA sequence: TGTGCCAGCTCACCAAGGACCAGCGGGAGCCGCCAAGAGACCCAGTACTTC.

On this clone: It may be a read error: a sequence one base away is much more abundant. The V and J genes are TRBV7-9 and TRBJ2-5; D is ambiguous. Germline V gene lookup returns CDR1 SEHNR and CDR2 FQNEAQ (reference sequence). V lost 7 bases to trimming and J lost 4 bases, with 28 bases between them. CDR3 length: 18 residues. The CDR3 reads CASTTPGTAKGPVETQYF. CDR3 in DNA: TGTGCCAGCACCACCCCAGGAACTGCGAAGGGCCCTGTAGAGACCCAGTACTTC.

The V and J genes are TRBV7-3 and TRBJ2-6; 9 bases are shared with TRBD1. CDR1 and CDR2 from the germline V gene are SGHTA and FQGTGA. This CDR3 is built from 24 residues. J gave up 0 bases and V 1 base, and 22 bases lay outside the gene matches. DNA for the CDR3: TGTGCCAGCAGCTTAATTGGTTCACCGACCTCACAGGGGGCCTGTAGCTCTGGGGCCAACGTCCTGACTTTC. Encoded protein: CASSLIGSPTSQGACSSGANVLTF.

This clone was picked up many times. This CDR3 is CASSQIGGASGSYEQFF. CDR3 DNA sequence: TGTGCCAGCAGCCAAATCGGTGGGGCTAGCGGGAGCTATGAGCAGTTCTTC. The chain has TRBV4-2 and TRBJ2-1; TRBD2 matches 10 bases. The CDR3 sequence is 17 residues long. Trimming removed 2 bases from V and 8 bases from J; junction bases left unmatched: 12. Germline V gene lookup returns CDR1 LGHNA and CDR2 YNFKEQ.

The genes are TRBV20-1 and TRBJ2-7; D gene unclear. This CDR3 contains 11 residues. V lost 5 bases and J 3 bases, leaving 8 bases between the germline ends. CDR1 is DFQATT, CDR2 SNEGSKA, per germline (reference sequence). CDR3 nucleotides: TGCAGTGCTCAAAACGGCTACGAGCAGTACTTC. This translates into CSAQNGYEQYF.

Concerning this clone itself: The sample contains more than one DNA sequence encoding this CDR3. V usage is TRBV18 and J usage is TRBJ2-5; no firm D call. CDR3 length: 13 residues. Germline CDR1 is KGHSH and CDR2 is LQKENI. The V end lost 0 bases, the J end lost 5 bases, and 7 bases lay between the germline ends. This chain's CDR3 is CASSPPVQETQYF. The CDR3 DNA sequence: TGTGCCAGCTCACCACCCGTCCAGGAGACCCAGTACTTC.